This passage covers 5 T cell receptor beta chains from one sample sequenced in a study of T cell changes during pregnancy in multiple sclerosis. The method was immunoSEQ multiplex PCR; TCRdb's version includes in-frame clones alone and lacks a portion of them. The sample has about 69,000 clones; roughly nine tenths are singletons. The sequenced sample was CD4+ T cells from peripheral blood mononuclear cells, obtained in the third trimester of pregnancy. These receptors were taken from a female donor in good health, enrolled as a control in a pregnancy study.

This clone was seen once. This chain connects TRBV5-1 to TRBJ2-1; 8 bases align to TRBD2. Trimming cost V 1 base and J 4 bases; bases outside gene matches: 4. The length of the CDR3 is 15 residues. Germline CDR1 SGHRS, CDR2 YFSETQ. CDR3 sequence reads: CASSLSSGDYNEQFF. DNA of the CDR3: TGCGCCAGCAGCTTGAGTAGCGGGGATTACAATGAGCAGTTCTTC.

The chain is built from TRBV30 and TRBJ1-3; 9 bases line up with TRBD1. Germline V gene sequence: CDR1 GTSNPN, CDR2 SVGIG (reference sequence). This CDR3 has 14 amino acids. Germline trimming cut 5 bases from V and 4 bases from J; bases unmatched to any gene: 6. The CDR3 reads CAWGTGTGGNTIYF. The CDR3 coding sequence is TGTGCCTGGGGGACCGGGACAGGGGGAAACACCATATATTTT.

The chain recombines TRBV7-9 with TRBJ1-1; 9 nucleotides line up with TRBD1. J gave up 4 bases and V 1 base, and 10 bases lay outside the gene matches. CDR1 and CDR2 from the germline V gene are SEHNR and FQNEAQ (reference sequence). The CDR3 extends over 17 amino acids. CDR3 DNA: TGTGCCAGCAGCTTAGGAGGAACCGGGACAGGGAGCACTGAAGCTTTCTTT. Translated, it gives CASSLGGTGTGSTEAFF.

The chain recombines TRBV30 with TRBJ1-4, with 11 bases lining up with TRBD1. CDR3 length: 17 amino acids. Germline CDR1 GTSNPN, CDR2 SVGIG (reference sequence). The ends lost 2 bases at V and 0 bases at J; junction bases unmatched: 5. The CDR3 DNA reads TGTGCCTGGAGTTGGACAGGGGGCGTTACAACTAATGAAAAACTGTTTTTT. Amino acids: CAWSWTGGVTTNEKLFF.

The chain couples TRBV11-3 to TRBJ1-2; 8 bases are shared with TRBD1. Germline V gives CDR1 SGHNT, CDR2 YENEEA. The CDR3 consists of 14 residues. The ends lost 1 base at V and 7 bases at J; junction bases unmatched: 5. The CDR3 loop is CASSLVQGAGGYTF. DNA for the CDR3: TGTGCCAGCAGCTTAGTCCAGGGGGCGGGTGGCTACACCTTC.